The next 16 T cell receptor beta chains were all read from a single sample in a study of blood T cell repertoires in COVID-19. Here immunoSEQ multiplex PCR was the method, and the copy in TCRdb shows in-frame clones only, minus some. Among approximately 280,000 clones listed, approximately 90% were seen once. Sample: peripheral blood. These receptors all come from a young woman with COVID-19, enrolled during active disease.

The V call is TRBV7-9, the J call TRBJ2-7, with 7 bases aligning to TRBD2. The CDR3 consists of 16 residues. V was clipped by 5 bases and J by 3 bases; unmatched bases: 13. CDR1 is SEHNR, CDR2 FQNEAQ, per germline (reference sequence). The CDR3 DNA is TGTGCCAGCAGCCCCTCTGGCGGGAGAATGAACTACGAGCAGTACTTC. Amino acids: CASSPSGGRMNYEQYF.

This clone was counted a single time. V and J are TRBV6-6 and TRBJ2-7, with TRBD1 as a possible D gene (6 bases). Per germline, CDR1 MNHNY and CDR2 SVGAGI (reference sequence). The germline V and J ends were trimmed by 5 bases and 1 base, with 24 bases remaining between them. The CDR3 length is 18 residues. The CDR3 coding sequence is TGTGCCAGCAGTCGCCAGAGTCCTACGAGGGGGTTATCCTACGAGCAGTACTTC. It yields the protein CASSRQSPTRGLSYEQYF.

The CDR3 DNA reads as TGTGCTAGTGGTTTGGGGCAGGGGGCTTTTGAGACCCAGTACTTC. It codes for CASGLGQGAFETQYF. This chain links TRBV12-5 with TRBJ2-5, with 8 bases matching TRBD1. This CDR3 is 15 amino acids long. The trim removed 1 base at V and 5 bases at J, leaving 6 bases unmatched. In germline, CDR1 is LGHNT, CDR2 FRNRAP.

The rearrangement joins TRBV6-5 to TRBJ1-1; D perhaps matches TRBD1 (5 bases). Germline CDR1 and CDR2: MNHEY and SVGAGI. The CDR3 loop spans 14 amino acids. The V and J ends lost 2 bases and 1 base respectively, with 8 bases between them. CDR3 DNA sequence: TGTGCCAGCAGTTACCTTCAGGGGAACACTGAAGCTTTCTTT. As protein: CASSYLQGNTEAFF.

V is TRBV18 and J is TRBJ1-4; D is ambiguous. The CDR3 totals 16 residues. From germline, CDR1 is KGHSH and CDR2 LQKENI. The V end was cut by 0 bases, the J end by 4 bases, with 12 bases between. CDR3 in DNA: TGTGCCAGCTCACCACCGGCGGGCGCGAATAATGAAAAACTGTTTTTT. This sequence encodes CASSPPAGANNEKLFF.

The rearrangement joins TRBV19 to TRBJ2-1; 7 bases match TRBD1. The germline V gene encodes CDR1 LNHDA and CDR2 SQIVND (reference sequence). The V segment lost 8 bases and the J segment 2 bases; nucleotides outside the gene matches: 3. This CDR3 has 13 amino acids. For the CDR3, the DNA is TGTGCCAGTTCCGGGACAGCCTACAATGAGCAGTTCTTC. It translates to CASSGTAYNEQFF.

The CDR3 loop is CASSRGLYEQYF. The CDR3 coding sequence is TGTGCCAGCAGCAGAGGGCTCTACGAGCAGTACTTC. This chain joins TRBV14 and TRBJ2-7; a possible D gene is TRBD2 (5 bases). Per the germline V gene, CDR1 is SGHDN and CDR2 is FVKESK. V lost 5 bases to trimming and J lost 3 bases, with 8 bases between them. The CDR3 is 12 amino acids.

This chain uses TRBV9 with TRBJ1-4; D is possibly TRBD1 (6 bases). Trimming left V 0 bases short and J 3 bases short, with 9 bases between. The CDR3 spans 15 residues. Germline CDR1 reads SGDLS; CDR2 reads YYNGEE. Written as DNA, the CDR3 is TGTGCCAGCAGCGTAGGGGGGCAGGCTAATGAAAAACTGTTTTTT. Amino acid sequence: CASSVGGQANEKLFF.

This clone showed up just once. This chain uses TRBV2 with TRBJ2-7, with 9 positions matching TRBD2. This CDR3 contains 15 residues. Germline CDR1 reads SNHLY; CDR2 reads FYNNEI. The J segment lost 3 bases and the V segment lost 2 bases, leaving 5 bases of the junction unmatched. The CDR3 DNA follows: TGTGCCAGCAGTGAACGCGGCGGGAGGGGCTACGAGCAGTACTTC. Its protein is CASSERGGRGYEQYF.

This chain links TRBV7-2 with TRBJ2-1, with 9 positions matching TRBD2. The V gene end was trimmed by 0 bases and the J gene end by 5 bases; junction bases not matched to a gene: 5. The CDR3 has 16 residues. Germline V gives CDR1 SGHTA, CDR2 FQGNSA. In DNA form, the CDR3 reads TGTGCCAGCAGCTTAGCGCCGCTAGCGGGAAACAATGAGCAGTTCTTC. Translating it yields CASSLAPLAGNNEQFF.

J is TRBJ2-3 and V is TRBV5-6; TRBD2 matches 9 bases. Germline V gene data show CDR1 as SGHDT and CDR2 as YYEEEE. J was trimmed by 6 bases and V by 4 bases; bases with no gene match: 6. The CDR3 totals 14 residues. The CDR3 loop is CASSARSGGDTQYF. The CDR3 DNA reads as TGTGCCAGCAGCGCCCGGAGCGGGGGGGATACGCAGTATTTT. Filled out from reference TRBV5-6 and TRBJ2-3, the complete variable domain reads DAGVTQSPTHLIKTRGQQVTLRCSPKSGHDTVSWYQQALGQGPQFIFQYYEEEERQRGNFPDRFSGHQFPNYSSELNVNALLLGDSALYLCASSARSGGDTQYFGPGTRLTVL.

V is TRBV28 and J is TRBJ2-7; TRBD1 is a possible D gene (6 bases). V lost 6 bases and J lost 3, with 15 bases in between. The germline V gene has CDR1 MDHEN and CDR2 SYDVKM. The CDR3 spans 14 residues. CDR3 sequence: CASSETGPLYEQYF. CDR3 DNA sequence: TGTGCCAGCAGCGAGACAGGCCCTCTCTACGAGCAGTACTTC.

The CDR3 loop reads CARGSYNEQFF. The CDR3 nucleotides are TGTGCCAGAGGCAGTTACAATGAGCAGTTCTTC. The V call is TRBV30, the J call TRBJ2-1; D is uncertain. Germline CDR1 GTSNPN, CDR2 SVGIG (reference sequence). The CDR3 is 11 residues long. V was clipped by 8 bases and J by 4 bases, with 9 bases between them.

The rearrangement uses TRBV6-5 and TRBJ2-5, with D perhaps TRBD1 (7 bases). This CDR3 comprises 14 residues. Germline-derived CDR1 and CDR2 are MNHEY and SVGAGI. The V gene lost 4 bases and the J gene lost 5 bases, with 14 bases spanning the gap. The CDR3 DNA sequence: TGTGCCAGCAGTTTGGGAGGCAGGGGGGAGACCCAGTACTTC. Encoded protein: CASSLGGRGETQYF.

The count of this clone is one. The chain carries TRBV30 and TRBJ1-1, with D uncertain. The CDR3 has 14 amino acids. Trimming stripped 4 bases from V and 4 bases from J, with 16 bases between. The V gene's germline CDR1 is GTSNPN and CDR2 SVGIG (reference sequence). CDR3 DNA sequence: TGTGCCTGGACGGCCCTCGCGGGAGTCACTGAAGCTTTCTTT. This codes for CAWTALAGVTEAFF.

This rearrangement joins TRBV2 to TRBJ1-5, with 8 positions matching TRBD1. Germline CDR1 and CDR2: SNHLY and FYNNEI. The CDR3 contains 13 residues. Trimming at V came to 5 bases and at J to 6 bases, leaving 3 bases not matched to a gene. DNA of the CDR3: TGTGCCAGCAGTTCCAGGGGGCTTCAGCCCCAGCATTTT. Amino acids: CASSSRGLQPQHF.